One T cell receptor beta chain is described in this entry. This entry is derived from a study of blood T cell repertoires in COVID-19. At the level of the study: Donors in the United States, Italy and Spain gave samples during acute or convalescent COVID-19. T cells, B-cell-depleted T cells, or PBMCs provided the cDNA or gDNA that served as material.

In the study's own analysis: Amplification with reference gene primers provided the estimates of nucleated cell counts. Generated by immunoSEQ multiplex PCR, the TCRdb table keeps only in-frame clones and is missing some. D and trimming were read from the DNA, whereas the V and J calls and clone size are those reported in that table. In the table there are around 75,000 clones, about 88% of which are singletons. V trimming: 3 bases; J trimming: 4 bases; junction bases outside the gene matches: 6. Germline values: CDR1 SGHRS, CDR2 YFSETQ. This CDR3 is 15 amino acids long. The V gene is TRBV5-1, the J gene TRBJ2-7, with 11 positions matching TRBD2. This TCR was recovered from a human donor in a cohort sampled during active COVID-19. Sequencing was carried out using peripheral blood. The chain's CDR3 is CASSSAGTSGYEQYF. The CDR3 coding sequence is TGCGCCAGCAGCTCCGCTGGGACTAGCGGATACGAGCAGTACTTC.